Listed here are 18 T cell receptor beta chains from one sample, sequenced in a study of T cells in Graves' hyperthyroidism and ophthalmopathy. The source material, RNA transcripts, was used to amplify TCR beta CDR3 regions. The primer set for the first-round RT-PCR of the TCR CDR3 was HTBI. Each CDR3 protein gets one entry after TCRdb re-called the multiplex PCR reads with MiXCR. In the table there are approximately 200,000 distinct CDR3 sequences, about a sixth of which are singletons. The sequencing sample was made of blood. Every receptor here comes from a man in his forties with Graves' hyperthyroidism.

Notes on this clonotype: A much more abundant neighbour one base away suggests this may be a read error. The chain couples TRBV3-1 to TRBJ1-5; the D gene is possibly TRBD1 (6 bases). This CDR3 comprises 14 residues. Germline V gene lookup returns CDR1 LGHDT and CDR2 YNNKEL (reference sequence). In DNA, the CDR3 is TGTGCCAGCGGCCAAGGAGGGGGTCCTCAGCCCCAGCATTTT. The encoded protein is CASGQGGGPQPQHF. The full variable domain, completed using reference TRBV3-1 and TRBJ1-5, is DTAVSQTPKYLVTQMGNDKSIKCEQNLGHDTMYWYKQDSKKFLKIMFSYNNKELIINETVPNRFSPKSPDKAHLNLHINSLELGDSAVYFCASGQGGGPQPQHFGDGTRLSIL.

As to this clonotype: A much larger clone sits a single nucleotide away, making a read error possible. The rearrangement joins TRBV20-1 to TRBJ2-5, with D possibly TRBD2 on 5 matching bases. The CDR3 loop spans 14 amino acids. CDR1 is DFQATT and CDR2 is SNEGSKA in the germline V gene (reference sequence). Trimming shortened V by 3 bases and J by 5 bases, and 16 bases separated the two germline ends. CDR3 nucleotides: TGCAGTGCTAGGGAGGACGTGTCTCGGGAGACCCAGTACTTC. Translation: CSAREDVSRETQYF.

This clonotype occurred many times. The V call is TRBV14, the J call TRBJ2-2, with D tentatively TRBD1 (6 bases). Trimming left V 4 bases short and J 5 bases short, with 11 bases between. Germline CDR1 is SGHDN and CDR2 is FVKESK. This CDR3 has 14 amino acids. In nucleotides, the CDR3 is TGTGCCAGCAGCCTACAGGGTTGGACCGGGGAGCTGTTTTTT. Its translation: CASSLQGWTGELFF.

This clonotype was found once. The rearrangement uses TRBV24-1 and TRBJ2-7; D is ambiguous. The CDR3 is 14 residues long. Deletions cut 5 bases from V and 9 bases from J, with 19 bases between. Germline lookup yields CDR1 KGHDR and CDR2 SFDVKD. The CDR3 here is CATSGFKTDSLQYF. In DNA form, the CDR3 reads TGTGCCACCAGTGGTTTCAAGACCGATTCTTTGCAGTACTTC.

Only a few counts were recorded for this clonotype. A much larger clone lies a single base off, so this may be a read error. The chain recombines TRBV6-1 with TRBJ1-1, with 7 bases aligning to TRBD1. The CDR3 totals 14 residues. V lost 5 bases, J lost 5 bases, and 8 bases stayed unmatched. Germline CDR1 and CDR2: MNHNS and SASEGT. The CDR3 nucleotides read TGTGCCAGCAGTTTCCAGTCAGGGGGGACTGAAGCTTTCTTT. It encodes CASSFQSGGTEAFF.

This clonotype was seen many times. This sequence joins TRBV30 and TRBJ2-1; 7 bases are shared with TRBD2. Germline lookup yields CDR1 GTSNPN and CDR2 SVGIG (reference sequence). The V segment lost 0 bases and the J segment 12 bases; nucleotides outside the gene matches: 5. This CDR3 spans 12 amino acids. The CDR3 sequence: CAWSVSGGVQFF. The DNA for the CDR3 is TGTGCCTGGAGTGTATCGGGGGGAGTGCAGTTCTTC.

This clonotype was seen repeatedly, ten times or more. The genes are TRBV12-3 or TRBV12-4 and TRBJ1-6, with 7 bases identical to TRBD1. Trimming took 5 bases from V and 8 from J; bases not matched to a gene: 9. CDR3 length: 15 amino acids. The CDR3 loop reads CASSEQEGGYSPLHF. The CDR3 nucleotides read TGTGCCAGCAGTGAACAGGAAGGGGGCTATTCACCCCTCCACTTT.

Notes on this clonotype: Mismatch with germline at one junction end may stem from a read error. The chain couples TRBV5-1 to TRBJ2-2; possibly TRBD2 for D (5 bases). The CDR3 spans 14 residues. CDR1 and CDR2 (germline): SGHRS, YFSETQ. This CDR3 reads CASSLVTNTGERFF. CDR3 DNA: TGCGCCAGCAGCTTGGTAACGAACACCGGGGAGCGGTTTTTT.

A remark on this clonotype: Since a much larger clone is just one base distant, this may be a read error. V and J are TRBV4-2 and TRBJ1-5; perhaps TRBD1 as D (5 bases). The CDR3 loop spans 15 amino acids. Germline loops: CDR1 LGHNA, CDR2 YNFKEQ. The CDR3 sequence is CASSQDWEGRQPRHF. The CDR3 DNA follows: TGTGCCAGCAGCCAAGATTGGGAGGGGCGTCAGCCCCGGCATTTT.

This clonotype was counted ten times or more. The gene calls are TRBV15 and TRBJ1-1; no reliable D call. V lost 0 bases and J lost 1, with 12 bases in between. Germline loops: CDR1 LNHNV, CDR2 YYDKDF (reference sequence). The CDR3 spans 16 residues. The CDR3 DNA reads TGTGCCACCAGCAGAGACCTCTGGACGGAGAACACTGAAGCTTTCTTT. Protein sequence: CATSRDLWTENTEAFF.

The sample holds many counts of this clonotype. The junction departs from the called germline gene at one end, perhaps through a read error. The V and J genes are TRBV7-2 and TRBJ2-5; the D is unclear. Germline CDR1 and CDR2: SGHTA and FQGNSA. The CDR3 length is 14 residues. The CDR3 reads CASSLRSNQETRYF. In DNA form, the CDR3 reads TGTGCCAGCAGCTTGAGAAGCAACCAAGAGACCCGGTACTTC. The whole variable domain, remainder taken from reference TRBV7-2 and TRBJ2-5, is GAGVSQSPSNKVTEKGKDVELRCDPISGHTALYWYRQSLGQGLEFLIYFQGNSAPDKSGLPSDRFSAERTGGSVSTLTIQRTQQEDSAVYLCASSLRSNQETRYFGPGTRLLVL.

This clonotype turned up a few times. The chain uses TRBV12-3 or TRBV12-4 and TRBJ1-4; D ambiguous. The CDR3 loop spans 12 amino acids. V was trimmed by 7 bases and J by 4 bases, leaving 7 bases between them. The CDR3 region has the DNA TGTGCCAGCACCCGTTTTAATGAAAAACTGTTTTTT. Protein product: CASTRFNEKLFF.

Many counts were recorded for this clonotype. The rearrangement links TRBV18 to TRBJ1-1, with D maybe TRBD1 (6 bases). CDR3 length equals 15 residues. V was trimmed by 4 bases and J by 3 bases, leaving 15 bases between them. Per the germline V gene, CDR1 is KGHSH and CDR2 is LQKENI. The CDR3 DNA sequence: TGTGCCAGCTCACAAAGGGGGGGCCGGGACACTGAAGCTTTCTTT. Translating it yields CASSQRGGRDTEAFF.

This clonotype was detected many times. The rearrangement links TRBV18 to TRBJ1-1, with 7 bases lining up with TRBD1. This CDR3 is built from 14 residues. CDR1 and CDR2 (germline): KGHSH, LQKENI. Trimming took 3 bases from V and 3 from J; bases not matched to a gene: 4. DNA of the CDR3: TGTGCCAGCTCACCGCGTACAGGGGACACTGAAGCTTTCTTT. It translates to CASSPRTGDTEAFF.

This clonotype appeared many times. The chain links TRBV28 to TRBJ2-5; 9 bases agree with TRBD2. Germline loops: CDR1 MDHEN, CDR2 SYDVKM. The CDR3 is 12 amino acids. Germline trimming cut 5 bases from V and 7 bases from J; bases unmatched to any gene: 2. CDR3 coding DNA: TGTGCCAGCAGTGCGGGGGGGCGGACCCAGTACTTC. Residues: CASSAGGRTQYF.

This clonotype was recorded many times. The rearrangement links TRBV20-1 to TRBJ2-5; 12 nucleotides align to TRBD2. The CDR3 is 16 amino acids. Germline trimming cut 3 bases from V and 6 bases from J; bases unmatched to any gene: 11. Germline V gene data show CDR1 as DFQATT and CDR2 as SNEGSKA (reference sequence). CDR3 nucleotide sequence: TGCAGTGCTAGCGTCCTAGCGGGGGGGCCTATAAAGACCCAGTACTTC. It codes for CSASVLAGGPIKTQYF.

Ten or more counts support this clonotype. V is TRBV7-2 and J is TRBJ2-6, with D maybe TRBD1 (6 bases). The germline V gene has CDR1 SGHTA and CDR2 FQGNSA. CDR3 length equals 15 residues. With 10 bases removed from V and 2 bases from J, the gap between germline ends came to 15 bases. CDR3 coding DNA: TGTGCCACCCACTCTGGGGGCGCTGGGGCCAACGTCCTGACTTTC. Its translation: CATHSGGAGANVLTF.

This CDR3 reads CASSQDPLGDHGYTF. The CDR3 DNA is TGTGCCAGCAGCCAAGACCCGCTGGGGGACCATGGCTACACCTTC. V and J are TRBV3-1 and TRBJ1-2, with D possibly matching TRBD1 (5 bases). Trimming shortened V by 0 bases and J by 6 bases, and 14 bases separated the two germline ends. Germline values: CDR1 LGHDT, CDR2 YNNKEL (reference sequence). CDR3 size: 15 residues.